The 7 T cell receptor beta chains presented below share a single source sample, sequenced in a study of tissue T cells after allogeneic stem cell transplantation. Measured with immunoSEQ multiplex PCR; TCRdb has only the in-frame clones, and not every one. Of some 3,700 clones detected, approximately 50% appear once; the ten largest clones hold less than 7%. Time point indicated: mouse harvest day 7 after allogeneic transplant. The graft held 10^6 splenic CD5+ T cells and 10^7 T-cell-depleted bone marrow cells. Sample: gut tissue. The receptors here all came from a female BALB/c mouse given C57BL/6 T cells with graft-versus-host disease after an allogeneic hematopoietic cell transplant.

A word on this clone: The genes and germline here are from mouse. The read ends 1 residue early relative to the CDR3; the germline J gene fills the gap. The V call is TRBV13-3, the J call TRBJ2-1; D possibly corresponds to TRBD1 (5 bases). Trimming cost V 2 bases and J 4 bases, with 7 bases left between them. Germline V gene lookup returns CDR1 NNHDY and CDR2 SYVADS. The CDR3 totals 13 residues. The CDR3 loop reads CASSDRAYAEQFF. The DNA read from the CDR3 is TGTGCCAGCAGTGACAGGGCGTATGCTGAGCAGTTC.

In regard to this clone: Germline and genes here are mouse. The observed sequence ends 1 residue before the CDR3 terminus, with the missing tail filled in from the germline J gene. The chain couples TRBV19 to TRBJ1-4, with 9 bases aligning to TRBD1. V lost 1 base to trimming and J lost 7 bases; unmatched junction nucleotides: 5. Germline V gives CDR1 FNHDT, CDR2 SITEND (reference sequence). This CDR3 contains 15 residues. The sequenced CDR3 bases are TGTGCCAGCAGTATAAGGGACAGGGCCGGCGAAAGATTATTT. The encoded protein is CASSIRDRAGERLF. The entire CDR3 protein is CASSIRDRAGERLFF.

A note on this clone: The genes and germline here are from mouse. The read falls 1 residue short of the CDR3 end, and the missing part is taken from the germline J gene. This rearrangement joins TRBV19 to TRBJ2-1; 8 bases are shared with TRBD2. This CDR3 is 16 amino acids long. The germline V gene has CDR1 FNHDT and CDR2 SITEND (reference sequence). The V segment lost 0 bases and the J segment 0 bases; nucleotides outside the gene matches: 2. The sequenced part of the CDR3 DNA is TGTGCCAGCAGTATAGGTGGGGGGGTTAACTATGCTGAGCAGTTC. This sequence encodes CASSIGGGVNYAEQF. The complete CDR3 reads CASSIGGGVNYAEQFF.

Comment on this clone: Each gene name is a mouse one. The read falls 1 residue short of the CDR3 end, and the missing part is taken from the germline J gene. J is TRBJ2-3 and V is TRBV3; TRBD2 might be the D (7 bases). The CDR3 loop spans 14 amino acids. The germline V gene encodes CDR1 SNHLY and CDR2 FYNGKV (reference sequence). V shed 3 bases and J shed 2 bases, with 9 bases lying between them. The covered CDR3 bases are TGTGCCAGCAGCTTTAGGGGGGCTGCAGAAACGCTGTAT. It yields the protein CASSFRGAAETLY. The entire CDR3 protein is CASSFRGAAETLYF.

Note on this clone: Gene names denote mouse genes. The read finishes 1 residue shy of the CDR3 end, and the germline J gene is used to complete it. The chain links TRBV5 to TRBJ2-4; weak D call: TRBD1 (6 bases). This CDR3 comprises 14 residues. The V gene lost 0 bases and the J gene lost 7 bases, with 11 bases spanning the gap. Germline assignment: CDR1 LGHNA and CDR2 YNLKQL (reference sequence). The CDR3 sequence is CASSQDSQGYTLYF. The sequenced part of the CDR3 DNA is TGTGCCAGCAGCCAAGATAGCCAGGGGTACACCTTGTAC.

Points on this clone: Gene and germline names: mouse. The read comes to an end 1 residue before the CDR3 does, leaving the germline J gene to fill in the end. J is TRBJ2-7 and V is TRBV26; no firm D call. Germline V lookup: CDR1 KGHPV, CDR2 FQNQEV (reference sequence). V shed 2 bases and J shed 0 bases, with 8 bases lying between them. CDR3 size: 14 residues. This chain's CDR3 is CASSLGEGSYEQYF. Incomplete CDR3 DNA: TGTGCCAGCAGTCTGGGGGAAGGCTCCTATGAACAGTAC.

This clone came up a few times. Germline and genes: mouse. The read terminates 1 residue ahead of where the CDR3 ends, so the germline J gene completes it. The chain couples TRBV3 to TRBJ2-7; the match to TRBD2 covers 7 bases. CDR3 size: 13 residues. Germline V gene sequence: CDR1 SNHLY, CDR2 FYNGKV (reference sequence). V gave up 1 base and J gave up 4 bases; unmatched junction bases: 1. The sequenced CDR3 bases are TGTGCCAGCAGCTTAGTGGGGGGTTATGAACAGTAC. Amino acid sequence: CASSLVGGYEQY. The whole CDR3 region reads CASSLVGGYEQYF.